This T cell receptor (beta chain) comes out of a study of blood T cells in healthy people across ages. General study findings and limits: Researchers judged that diversity estimates from one million T cells fell short of true values. Naive and antigen-experienced cells were not separated, limiting conclusive comparison.

Together with a sample-barcoded 5' primer, a J-beta primer mix was included in a second PCR lasting about 7 to 11 cycles. TCRdb processed the 5' RACE reads anew with MiXCR; each CDR3 protein has one entry. The sample records roughly 1,100,000 distinct CDR3 sequences, approximately 26% being singletons. V was trimmed by 4 bases and J by 5 bases, leaving 20 bases between them. The CDR3 sequence is 16 residues long. The germline gives CDR1 LGHNA, CDR2 YSLEER. Of note for this clonotype: What it recognizes is unknown.

The same specimen was also included in a second study, on T cells of mothers and their children.

The sample consisted of blood. V and J are TRBV4-3 and TRBJ2-5, with D perhaps matching TRBD1 or TRBD2 (5 bases each). The TCR sequence derives from a girl aged 2 to 10 in good health. Written as DNA, the CDR3 is TGCGCCAGCAGCCCACGAGGGGAGCGGACCCCGGAGACCCAGTACTTC. This translates into CASSPRGERTPETQYF.